A selection of T cell receptor beta chains follows, all from one sample in a study of OX40 agonist ivuxolimab in advanced cancers. Clones were read by immunoSEQ multiplex PCR, and TCRdb kept only the in-frame ones, dropping some. The top ten clones hold approximately 2% of a sample with over 65,000 clones, 80% to 90% of them seen once. The material was CD4+ or CD8+ T cells sorted from blood, obtained in a trial of the OX40 agonist ivuxolimab. These receptor sequences come from an adult with an advanced solid tumor such as melanoma, head and neck, liver or kidney cancer. Both conserved end residues are part of each CDR3. D genes are given only for firm matches. Part of the rows lack a size; the others show once, few, many or a class for expanded clones.

D: NA
J: TRBJ1-5
V: TRBV2
size: NA
DNA: TGTGCCAGCAGTGACGTAACATCCTATCAGCCCCAGCATTTT
CDR3: CASSDVTSYQPQHF

D: TRBD1
J: TRBJ1-1
V: TRBV5-5
size: once
DNA: TGTGCCAGCAGCTTTACAGGGGATGGGAACACTGAAGCTTTCTTT
CDR3: CASSFTGDGNTEAFF

D: NA
J: TRBJ1-1
V: TRBV6-1
size: few
DNA: TGTGCCAGCAGTGCCTTGGCCCCTCTCGACACTGAAGCTTTCTTT
CDR3: CASSALAPLDTEAFF

D: NA
J: TRBJ2-1
V: TRBV7-3
size: NA
DNA: TGTGCCAGCAGCCCCATCGGGGAAAATGAGCAGTTCTTC
CDR3: CASSPIGENEQFF

D: NA
J: TRBJ1-1
V: TRBV9
size: NA
DNA: TGTGCCAGCAGCGACGGGATAGGTCCTGAAGCTTTCTTT
CDR3: CASSDGIGPEAFF

D: NA
J: TRBJ2-7
V: TRBV28
size: NA
DNA: TGTGCCAGCAGCCCCACAGGGAGTGCCTACGAGCAGTACTTC
CDR3: CASSPTGSAYEQYF

D: NA
J: TRBJ1-4
V: TRBV7-7
size: NA
DNA: TGTGCTAGCAGCCCCGACTGGGGTGATGAAAAACTGTTTTTT
CDR3: CASSPDWGDEKLFF

D: NA
J: TRBJ2-1
V: TRBV11-3
size: NA
DNA: TGTGCCAGCAGCTTGGGGCGAAGTGAGCAGTTCTTC
CDR3: CASSLGRSEQFF

D: NA
J: TRBJ2-5
V: TRBV7-2
size: few
DNA: TGTGCCAGCAGCCAGGGCCGGAATACCGAGACCCAGTACTTC
CDR3: CASSQGRNTETQYF

D: NA
J: TRBJ1-4
V: TRBV5-1
size: NA
DNA: TGCGCCAGCAGCTTGGGTGTAGGGTCTAATGAAAAACTGTTTTTT
CDR3: CASSLGVGSNEKLFF

D: NA
J: TRBJ1-1
V: TRBV7-9
size: few
DNA: TGTGCCAGCAGCTTAGCGGGGCGGTGGGACACTGAAGCTTTCTTT
CDR3: CASSLAGRWDTEAFF

D: TRBD1
J: TRBJ1-1
V: TRBV2
size: NA
DNA: TGTGCCAGCAGTTGGACAGGAGGCGGCGACACTGAAGCTTTCTTT
CDR3: CASSWTGGGDTEAFF

D: TRBD1
J: TRBJ1-6
V: TRBV6-6
size: NA
DNA: TGTGCCAGCAGCCCGGGACAGGGGGCACGGAGTTCACCCCTCCACTTT
CDR3: CASSPGQGARSSPLHF

D: NA
J: TRBJ1-5
V: TRBV28
size: medium-sized
DNA: TGTGCCACCCAGGGGCTTCGCCTTGTCGGCAATCAGCCCCAGCATTTT
CDR3: CATQGLRLVGNQPQHF

D: NA
J: TRBJ2-1
V: TRBV18
size: NA
DNA: TGTGCCAGCTCAGACGCCAGGGGCTCCTACAATGAGCAGTTCTTC
CDR3: CASSDARGSYNEQFF

D: TRBD1
J: TRBJ2-1
V: TRBV5-1
size: NA
DNA: TGTGCCAGCAGCTTTGGGACAGCCTACAATGAGCAGTTCTTC
CDR3: CASSFGTAYNEQFF

D: NA
J: TRBJ1-6
V: TRBV28
size: NA
DNA: TGTGCCACCCGCGCCCTTTCACCCCTCCACTTT
CDR3: CATRALSPLHF

D: NA
J: TRBJ2-1
V: TRBV9
size: few
DNA: TGTGCCAGCAGCGTGGAGGACAGACAATACAATGAGCAGTTCTTC
CDR3: CASSVEDRQYNEQFF

D: NA
J: TRBJ2-3
V: TRBV11-3
size: NA
DNA: TGTGCCAGCAGCTTAGATAGTAGGGGACGGAAGGATTTT
CDR3: CASSLDSRGRKDF

D: NA
J: TRBJ2-5
V: TRBV7-3
size: NA
DNA: TGTGCCAGCAGCTTAGGACGGATGGAGACCCAGTACTTC
CDR3: CASSLGRMETQYF

D: TRBD1
J: TRBJ2-7
V: TRBV25-1
size: NA
DNA: TGTGCCAGCAGCGACTACGAGACAGGGTATCCCCACGAGCAGTACTTC
CDR3: CASSDYETGYPHEQYF

D: NA
J: TRBJ2-3
V: TRBV4-3
size: NA
DNA: TGCGCCAGCAGCCAAGCTGCAGGGGGCACAGATACGCAGTATTTT
CDR3: CASSQAAGGTDTQYF

D: NA
J: TRBJ1-1
V: TRBV6-1
size: NA
DNA: TGTGCCAGCGGACTGGGTTTCATGAACACTGAAGCTTTCTTT
CDR3: CASGLGFMNTEAFF

D: TRBD1
J: TRBJ1-6
V: TRBV2
size: few
DNA: TGTGCCAGCAACACAGGGGAGGCCTCACCCCTCCACTTT
CDR3: CASNTGEASPLHF